This T cell receptor beta chain was obtained from a study of cytomegalovirus exposure and HLA in healthy donors. Regarding the study as a whole: About 87% or about 30% of the time was how often most TCR beta V segments were productive, according to an earlier analysis.

Remarks on this clone: Its antigen is not known.

The study ran its PCR with 60 Vbeta and 13 Jbeta primers. The table came from immunoSEQ multiplex PCR; TCRdb's copy has only in-frame clones and leaves some out. The sample lists around 200,000 clones; around 83% were seen once. Healthy people donating bone marrow made up the donors. This TCR came from a woman aged 18-35 years in good health and CMV-seronegative. Sequencing used PBMCs.

DNA of the CDR3: TGTGCCAGCAGCTTCCCGGGGGGGCCAGATACGCAGTATTTT. It specifies CASSFPGGPDTQYF. This chain joins TRBV5-4 and TRBJ2-3, with 8 bases that match TRBD2. With 2 bases clipped from V and 4 bases from J, the junction kept 3 bases outside the gene matches. This CDR3 has 14 residues. The V gene's germline CDR1 is SGHNT and CDR2 YYREEE (reference sequence).